This T cell receptor (beta chain) derives from a study of cytomegalovirus exposure and HLA in healthy donors (dated by TCRdb to about 2017). With regard to the full study: An earlier analysis of about 530 of the donors reported 276 Gb of sequence data and 90 million to 120 million unique TCR beta sequences obtained from some 170 million T cells. A later genetic analysis took genome-wide SNP genotypes for about 55% of the roughly 700 donors and used that subset as a discovery cohort. The number of typed donors differed by locus: about 629-640 for A, B, C, DRB1 and DQB1; approximately 520 for DQA1; approximately 600 for DPA1; and roughly 470 for DPB1. In addition to the first cohort of 666 subjects, a separate validation cohort of approximately 130 different subjects was used. To predict cytomegalovirus infection status, the study brought together high-throughput TCR immunosequencing, statistical association of individual TCRs with disease status, and machine learning. A later analysis re-analyzed previously published TCR beta repertoires from roughly 690 donors and added high-resolution HLA genotyping to study TCR occurrence patterns. Of the approximately 400 genotyped donors, roughly 76% were placed in the genetic ancestry cluster associated with self-reported Caucasian donors. Among 398 genotyped donors of the cohort, an average of 235,054 unique TCR beta nucleotide sequences were sequenced per donor, around a sixth of them non-productive. In an earlier analysis of roughly 600 of the donors, high-throughput TCR beta sequencing was used to judge whether each TCR beta V gene segment behaved as functional or pseudogenic. About five DR-DQ haplotypes were treated as single units for association and clustering because of strong linkage in the cohort. The T cell repertoires of several hundred subjects were profiled by immunosequencing and related to cytomegalovirus serostatus. Rather than using new phenotypic data, the later analysis identified candidate immune exposures from TCR beta sequences and from how often those sequences occurred across donors. About 280 gigabases of sequencing data and 70 million to 100 million unique TCR sequences were included in an early release covering about 600 HLA-typed donors. Every repertoire in the discovery cohort had been generated on one and the same sequencing platform. Donor age, sex, ethnicity and CMV serostatus were compiled alongside the repertoire data. HLA typing included class I and class II loci at four-digit resolution. The study was designed to test whether signatures of past pathogen exposure could be identified by cataloging public T cell receptors. Broader findings and caveats from the paper: Strong co-occurrence of HLA alleles, especially DR and DQ, made assigning TCR associations to individual alleles difficult. In a later analysis, HLA-associated TCR beta chains showed more clonal expansion and lower generation probabilities than non-associated chains that were equally common. The authors suggested that the approach could potentially be generalized to other disease states and immunological phenotypes. An earlier analysis of some 560 of the donors showed that most TCR beta V segments appeared in productive rearrangements either about 87% or about 30% of the time, which broadly matched IMGT annotations. A cluster of highly shared sequence variants was judged likely to represent a technical artifact of the sequencing pipeline. Immune exposure information for the cohort was limited to CMV serostatus. A later analysis reported that several top co-occurrence clusters appeared linked to parvovirus B19, influenza, CMV and Epstein-Barr virus. In this cohort, only TCR beta chains were sequenced, and detectable features were limited by the absence of alpha or paired-chain data. Most CMV-associated TCR beta chains appeared to be HLA-restricted in a later analysis, and the HLA associations seemed to be driven largely by CMV exposure. Because counts were too low, 15 to 20 rarely observed V segments, including chromosome 9 orphons, were left out of the earlier analysis of some 640 of the donors. The presence/absence analyses assumed that sequencing depth was roughly uniform across donors, and that assumption may not be true. A later genetic analysis reported fewer N-insertions in productive TCRs among donors in an Asian-associated ancestry cluster than the approximately 670-donor mean. Most TCR sequences were seen in very few donors, while some public TCRs were found in many individuals. A later analysis associated 15,000 or so TCR beta sequences with specific HLA alleles at a false discovery rate of 0.05. A further reported finding was that TCR beta sequences accurately predicted the HLA-A and HLA-B alleles for most subjects in the first cohort. HLA typing was unavailable for some donors at each locus, so association tests used only the typed subset. In the study, some 160 TCR beta chains were listed as associated with cytomegalovirus. In both the original and validation cohorts, the classifier was reported to diagnose cytomegalovirus status with high specificity and sensitivity. Linkage disequilibrium might explain the correlated functional status among segregating V segments, but an unknown experimental factor could not be excluded. A later genetic analysis associated a missense DCLRE1C variant with V-gene and J-gene trimming of TCR beta chains, and an independent cohort replicated the association. According to a later analysis, TCR association rates differed among HLA loci, with DRB1 alleles showing the most associated TCRs and HLA-C alleles showing the fewest. Three of the identified cytomegalovirus-associated TCR beta chains were confirmed in vitro to be specific for cytomegalovirus antigens.

Library creation used the immunoSEQ multiplex PCR assay. For the multiplex PCR, a mixture combining 60 forward primers for TCR Vbeta segments and 13 reverse primers for TCR Jbeta segments was used. Amplification of the CDR3 region of rearranged TCR beta genes was performed with a multiplex PCR assay on genomic DNA. The Illumina HiSeq System was used to sequence the amplified TCR beta libraries as 87-base-pair reads. As for the original processing: A later analysis counted tens of millions of unique TCR beta chains across the 690 or so repertoires, and 9 million to 14 million of these chains were shared by at least two donors. To remove PCR and sequencing errors, raw reads were error-corrected and collapsed into unique sequences using a nearest-neighbor algorithm that merged closely related sequences. To assign V, D and J gene segments, CDR3 sequences were aligned to IMGT reference sequences. For a sequence to be retained, at least a six-nucleotide match to both a V gene segment and a J gene segment was required. Rearrangements were classified as productive when the CDR3 lacked stop codons and remained in frame with V and J, and all other rearrangements were classified as non-productive. CDR3 was defined by IMGT convention, running from the second conserved V-encoded cysteine to the conserved J-encoded phenylalanine. The earlier analysis of 587 of the donors excluded any sequence lacking an unambiguous match to a single V gene segment. An earlier analysis of approximately 590 of the donors classified V segments as functional when productive rearrangements were above 56.7% and as segregating when the standard deviation between donors was above 5%. A statistical classification framework was built for diagnosing cytomegalovirus status from the catalog of TCR beta chain sequences. In a later analysis, TCR nucleotide sequences were compared against IMGT/GENE-DB human TR gene sequences so that V and J genes could be assigned. The TCRdist pipeline was used in a later analysis to assign CDR3 sequences and most-parsimonious VDJ recombination scenarios. In a later analysis, each TCR beta chain was defined by its CDR3 amino acid sequence together with its V-gene family, and reads lacking a unique V-gene family were excluded. In a later analysis, fewer than 600 highly shared, low-generation-probability nucleotide sequences were removed to address suspected cross-contamination and a sequencing artifact. In a later analysis, a clonal expansion index was calculated for each public chain from normalized within-repertoire ranks of inferred template counts. A later analysis computed generation probabilities with a VDJ recombination model fitted to out-of-frame rearrangements, and checked the results against IGoR. In a later analysis, TCR-TCR, TCR-HLA and TCR-CMV co-occurrence was scored with hypergeometric tests, and a repertoire-size bias correction was applied to TCR pairs. To estimate false discovery rates, a later analysis permuted the HLA or CMV assignments 20 times. In a later analysis, co-occurring TCRs were grouped using DBSCAN, with TCRdist sequence similarity added in when clustering inside HLA-allele-positive subsets. Repertoires with fewer than 30,000 or more than 120,000 public chains were left out of co-occurrence clustering, as were five repertoires with anomalous nucleotide sharing. The immuneACCESS repertoire file appears here via TCRdb, limited to in-frame rearrangements. These files lack a portion of the clones; in checked studies, under half of the deficit traces to unresolved V genes, and the cause of the others is not known. That table supplies the V and J calls and clone size; D and trimming were determined from the DNA. This sample comprises 100,000 to 120,000 clones, around 80% of them detected only once. Roughly 1.9% of the sample lies in the top ten.

Points on this clone: The clone's antigen remains unknown. Per-base qualities were not stored, and no clone one base away is much larger. Different DNA sequences within this sample yield the same CDR3.

The cohort was made up of hundreds of healthy bone marrow donors. At the time of sampling, every cohort member was nominally healthy, though immune exposures that went unrecorded were likely present. The donor tested CMV seronegative, placing the donor among the 350 to 400 seronegative members of the cohort. Every donor gave a peripheral blood sample, and the peripheral blood mononuclear cells from that sample were used for TCR beta sequencing. Genomic DNA extraction from the blood cell samples was performed with the Qiagen DNeasy Blood Extraction Kit. Sequenced: PBMCs. The sequence was obtained from a man aged 30-40 years in good health and CMV-seronegative.

The DNA sequence is as follows: TGTGCCAGCAGTACTGGAGGCTACGAGCAGTACTTC. Its coded protein is CASSTGGYEQYF. The rearranged segments are TRBV6-5 and TRBJ2-7; perhaps TRBD2 is the D gene, with 5 bases matching. Measured from the cysteine to the phenylalanine, the CDR3 is 12 residues long. Only the CDR3 part of the read is kept: 36 bases, read in frame from the first base. V is shortened by 5 bases, J by 3 bases, and the region joining them spans 8 bases. Based on the germline V gene, the CDR1 and CDR2 sequences are MNHEY and SVGAGI.